This TCR beta chain derives from a study of T-cell reconstitution after alpha-beta-depleted transplantation in children. With respect to this clonotype: Its antigen is unknown.

The CDR3 has 14 residues. V gave up 0 bases and J gave up 5 bases, with 7 bases separating them. From germline, CDR1 is MNHEY and CDR2 SVGAGI. Study findings and constraints: In patients about two months after transplant, alpha-beta T cells reportedly arose from several hundred expanded graft clones. Newly produced T cells mostly provided counts and TCRbeta diversity after one year, as hyperexpanded clones declined. Surviving recipient cells, namely T cells and thymic progenitors, were the source of high day-60 TCRbeta diversity in some patients.

Preparation of the TCRbeta library used unique molecular identifiers. One entry per CDR3 protein, called by TCRdb with MiXCR from the PCR reads. The sample consists of about 240,000 distinct CDR3 sequences, 20% to 30% of them appearing once. The material was PBMCs, obtained before TCRalphabeta/CD19-depleted stem cell transplant. The chain carries TRBV6-5 and TRBJ2-2; perhaps TRBD2 as D (5 bases). The TCR was taken from a girl aged 2 to 9 with Fanconi anemia, due to receive a stem cell transplant. The CDR3 region is CASSYSTGTGELFF. The CDR3 DNA is TGTGCCAGCAGTTACTCGACGGGGACCGGGGAGCTGTTTTTT.